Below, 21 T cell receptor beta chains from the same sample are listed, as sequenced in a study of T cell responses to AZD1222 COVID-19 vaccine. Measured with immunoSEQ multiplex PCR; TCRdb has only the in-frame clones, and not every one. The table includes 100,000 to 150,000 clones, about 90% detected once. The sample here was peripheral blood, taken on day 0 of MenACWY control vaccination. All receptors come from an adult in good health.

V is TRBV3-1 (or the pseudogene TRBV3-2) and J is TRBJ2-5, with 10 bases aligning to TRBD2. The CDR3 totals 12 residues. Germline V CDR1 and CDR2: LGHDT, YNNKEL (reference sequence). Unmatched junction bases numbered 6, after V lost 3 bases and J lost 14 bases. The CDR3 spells CASSHQGLAAYF. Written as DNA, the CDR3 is TGTGCCAGCAGCCATCAAGGACTAGCGGCTTACTTC.

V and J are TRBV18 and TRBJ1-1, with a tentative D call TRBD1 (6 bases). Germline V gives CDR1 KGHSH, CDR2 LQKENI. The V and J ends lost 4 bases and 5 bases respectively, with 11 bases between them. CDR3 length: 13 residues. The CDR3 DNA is TGTGCCAGCTCACAGCAGGGGCGTACTGAAGCTTTCTTT. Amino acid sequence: CASSQQGRTEAFF.

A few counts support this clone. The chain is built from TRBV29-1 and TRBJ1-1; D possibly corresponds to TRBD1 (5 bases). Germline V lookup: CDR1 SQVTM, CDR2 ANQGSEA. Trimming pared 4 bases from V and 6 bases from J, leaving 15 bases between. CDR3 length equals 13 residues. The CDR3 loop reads CSVGGTGGAEAFF. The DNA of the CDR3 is TGCAGCGTTGGGGGGACGGGGGGGGCTGAAGCTTTCTTT.

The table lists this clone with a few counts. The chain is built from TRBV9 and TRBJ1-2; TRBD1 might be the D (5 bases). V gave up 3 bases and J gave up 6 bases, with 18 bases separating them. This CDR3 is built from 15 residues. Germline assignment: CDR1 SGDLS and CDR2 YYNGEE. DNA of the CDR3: TGTGCCAGCAGCGGGCGAGGGACCCTAAGGAATGGCTACACCTTC. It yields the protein CASSGRGTLRNGYTF. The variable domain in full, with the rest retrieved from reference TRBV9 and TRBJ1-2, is DSGVTQTPKHLITATGQRVTLRCSPRSGDLSVYWYQQSLDQGLQFLIQYYNGEERAKGNILERFSAQQFPDLHSELNLSSLELGDSALYFCASSGRGTLRNGYTFGSGTRLTVV.

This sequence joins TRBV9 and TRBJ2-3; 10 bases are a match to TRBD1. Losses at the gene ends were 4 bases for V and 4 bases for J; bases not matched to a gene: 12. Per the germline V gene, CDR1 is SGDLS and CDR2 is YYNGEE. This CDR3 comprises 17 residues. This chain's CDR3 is CASSIPTGGRVPDTQYF. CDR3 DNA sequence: TGTGCCAGCAGCATCCCGACAGGGGGCAGGGTCCCAGATACGCAGTATTTT.

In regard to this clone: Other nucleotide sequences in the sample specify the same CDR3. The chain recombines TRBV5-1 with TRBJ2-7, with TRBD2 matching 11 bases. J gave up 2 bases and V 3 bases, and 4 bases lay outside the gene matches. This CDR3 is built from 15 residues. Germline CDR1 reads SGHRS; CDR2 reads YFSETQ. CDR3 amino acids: CASSSGLAGPYEQYF. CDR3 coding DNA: TGCGCCAGCAGCTCTGGACTAGCGGGTCCCTACGAGCAGTACTTC.

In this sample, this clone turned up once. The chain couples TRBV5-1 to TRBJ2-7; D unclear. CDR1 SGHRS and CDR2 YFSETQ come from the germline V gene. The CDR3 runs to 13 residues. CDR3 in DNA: TGCTCCTCCGGACGGGCGCGCGGCTACGAGCAGTACTTC. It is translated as CSSGRARGYEQYF. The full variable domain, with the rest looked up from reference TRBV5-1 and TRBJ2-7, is KAGVTQTPRYLIKTRGQQVTLSCSPISGHRSVSWYQQTPGQGLQFLFEYFSETQRNKGNFPGRFSGRQFSNSRSEMNVSTLELGDSALYLCSSGRARGYEQYFGPGTRLTVT.

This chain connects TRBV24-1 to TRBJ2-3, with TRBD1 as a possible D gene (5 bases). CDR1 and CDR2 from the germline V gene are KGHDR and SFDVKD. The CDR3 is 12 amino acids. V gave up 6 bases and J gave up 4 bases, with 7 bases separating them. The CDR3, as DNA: TGTGCCACCAGTCTGGGGCCAGATACGCAGTATTTT. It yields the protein CATSLGPDTQYF.

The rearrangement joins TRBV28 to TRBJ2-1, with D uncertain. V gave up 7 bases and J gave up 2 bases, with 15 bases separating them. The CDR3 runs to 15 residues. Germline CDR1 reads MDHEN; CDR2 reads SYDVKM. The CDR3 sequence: CASIGRTAAYNEQFF. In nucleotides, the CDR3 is TGTGCCAGCATCGGACGGACGGCAGCCTACAATGAGCAGTTCTTC.

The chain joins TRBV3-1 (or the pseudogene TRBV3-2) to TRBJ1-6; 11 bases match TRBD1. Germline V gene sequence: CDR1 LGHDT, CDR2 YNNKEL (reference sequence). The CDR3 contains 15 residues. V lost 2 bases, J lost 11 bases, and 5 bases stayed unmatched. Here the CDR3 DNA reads TGTGCCAGCAGCCAACGGGACAGGGGGATGGCACCCCTCCACTTT. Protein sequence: CASSQRDRGMAPLHF.

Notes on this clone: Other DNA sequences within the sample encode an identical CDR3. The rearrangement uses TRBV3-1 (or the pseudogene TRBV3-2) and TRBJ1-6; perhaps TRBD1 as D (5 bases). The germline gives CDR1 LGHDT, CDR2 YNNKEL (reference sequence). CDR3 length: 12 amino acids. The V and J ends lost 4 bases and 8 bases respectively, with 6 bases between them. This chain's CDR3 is CASSRRDSPLHF. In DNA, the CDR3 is TGTGCCAGCAGCCGCAGGGATTCACCCCTCCACTTT.

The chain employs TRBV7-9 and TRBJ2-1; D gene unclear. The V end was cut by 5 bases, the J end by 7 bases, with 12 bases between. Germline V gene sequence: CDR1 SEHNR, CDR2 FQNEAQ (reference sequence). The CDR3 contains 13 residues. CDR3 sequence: CASSPEWMNEQFF. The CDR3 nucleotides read TGTGCCAGCAGCCCAGAGTGGATGAATGAGCAGTTCTTC.

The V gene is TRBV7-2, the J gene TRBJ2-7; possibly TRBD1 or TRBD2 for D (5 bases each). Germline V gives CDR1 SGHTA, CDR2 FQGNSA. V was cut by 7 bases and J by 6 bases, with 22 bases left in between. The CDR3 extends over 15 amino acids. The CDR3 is CASIPPLGEYGEQYF. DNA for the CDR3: TGTGCCAGCATCCCGCCCTTGGGGGAGTATGGCGAGCAGTACTTC.

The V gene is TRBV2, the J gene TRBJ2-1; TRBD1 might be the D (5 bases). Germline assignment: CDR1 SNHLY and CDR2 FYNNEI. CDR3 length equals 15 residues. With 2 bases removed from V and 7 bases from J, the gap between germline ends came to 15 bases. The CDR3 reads CASSENRLKKNEQFF. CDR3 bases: TGTGCCAGCAGTGAAAACAGGTTGAAAAAAAATGAGCAGTTCTTC.

Here the CDR3 reads CASSKGTQYF. As DNA, the CDR3 is TGTGCCAGTAGTAAGGGTACGCAGTATTTT. The chain carries TRBV19 and TRBJ2-3; D not certain. V was trimmed by 4 bases and J by 8 bases, leaving 4 bases between them. The CDR3 has 10 amino acids. The germline gives CDR1 LNHDA, CDR2 SQIVND (reference sequence).

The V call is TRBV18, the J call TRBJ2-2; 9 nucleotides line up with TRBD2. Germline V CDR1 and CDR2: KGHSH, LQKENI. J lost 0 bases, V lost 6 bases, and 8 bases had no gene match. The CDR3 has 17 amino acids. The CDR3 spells CASSGRLAAPNTGELFF. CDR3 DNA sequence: TGTGCCAGCTCGGGCAGACTAGCGGCCCCGAACACCGGGGAGCTGTTTTTT.

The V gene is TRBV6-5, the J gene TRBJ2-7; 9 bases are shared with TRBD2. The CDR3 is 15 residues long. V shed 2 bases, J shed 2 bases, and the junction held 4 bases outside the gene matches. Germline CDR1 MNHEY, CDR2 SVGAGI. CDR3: CASSYLAGSAYEQYF. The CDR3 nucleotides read TGTGCCAGCAGTTACCTAGCGGGATCAGCCTACGAGCAGTACTTC.

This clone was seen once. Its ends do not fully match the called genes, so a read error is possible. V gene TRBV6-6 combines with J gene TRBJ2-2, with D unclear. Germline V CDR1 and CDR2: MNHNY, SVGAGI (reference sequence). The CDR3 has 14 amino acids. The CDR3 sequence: CASTEFATTGELFF. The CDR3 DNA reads TGTGCCAGCACCGAATTCGCCACGACCGGAGAGCTGTTTTTT.

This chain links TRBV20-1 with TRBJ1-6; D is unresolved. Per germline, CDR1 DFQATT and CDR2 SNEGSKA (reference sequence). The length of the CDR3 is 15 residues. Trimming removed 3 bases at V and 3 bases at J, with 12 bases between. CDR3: CSASRGRVYNSPLHF. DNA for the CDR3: TGCAGTGCTAGTCGCGGACGGGTCTATAATTCACCCCTCCACTTT.

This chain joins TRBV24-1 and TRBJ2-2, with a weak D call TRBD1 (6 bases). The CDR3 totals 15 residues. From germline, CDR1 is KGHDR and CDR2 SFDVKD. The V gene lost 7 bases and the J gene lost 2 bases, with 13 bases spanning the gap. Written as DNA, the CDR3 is TGTGCCACCAGGGGTGGACAGAGCAACACCGGGGAGCTGTTTTTT. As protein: CATRGGQSNTGELFF.

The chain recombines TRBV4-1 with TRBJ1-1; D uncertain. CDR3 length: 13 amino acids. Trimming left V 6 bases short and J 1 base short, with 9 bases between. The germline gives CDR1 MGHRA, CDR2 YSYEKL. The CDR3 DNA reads TGCGCCAGCAGAAGTCCGCAGAACACTGAAGCTTTCTTT. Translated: CASRSPQNTEAFF.